Below, 19 T cell receptor beta chains from the same sample are listed, as sequenced in a study of tumor-infiltrating lymphocytes in localized non-small cell lung cancer (dated by TCRdb to the early 2020s). The library relied on the immunoSEQ multiplex PCR assay. The table was pulled from immuneACCESS by TCRdb, which kept in-frame rearrangements only. Such tables lose some clones; where checked, under half of the loss comes from unresolved V genes, and the rest has no known cause. The table for this sample lists about 3,000 clones; around half of them were counted only once. The ten largest clonotypes hold about 10% of the sample. Sequenced sample: uninvolved lung tissue not adjacent to the tumor. Receptors originate from a human donor with non-small cell lung cancer.

The V gene is TRBV5-4, the J gene TRBJ2-5, with 9 bases lining up with TRBD1. The length of the CDR3 is 16 residues. Germline V gene data show CDR1 as SGHNT and CDR2 as YYREEE (reference sequence). Trimming removed 3 bases from V and 1 base from J; junction bases left unmatched: 7. Here the CDR3 DNA reads TGTGCCAGCAGCTCGGGAGACAGGGGGTTCCAAGAGACCCAGTACTTC. The encoded protein is CASSSGDRGFQETQYF.

The J gene is TRBJ2-7, the V gene TRBV29-1, with TRBD1 identical over 9 bases. The CDR3 length is 13 residues. V shed 5 bases and J 7 bases; nucleotides not matched to a gene: 9. The germline V gene encodes CDR1 SQVTM and CDR2 ANQGSEA. CDR3 amino acids: CSVTGTGYLEQYF. CDR3 bases: TGCAGCGTTACCGGGACAGGGTATTTAGAGCAGTACTTC.

The chain uses TRBV30 and TRBJ1-5; D is unclear. The CDR3 is made up of 12 amino acids. Per germline, CDR1 GTSNPN and CDR2 SVGIG (reference sequence). Trimming stripped 3 bases from V and 1 base from J, with 4 bases between. The CDR3 sequence: CAWSGSNQPQHF. The CDR3 nucleotides read TGTGCCTGGAGCGGGAGCAATCAGCCCCAGCATTTT.

The V gene is TRBV2, the J gene TRBJ2-5; D ambiguous. The V gene lost 5 bases and the J gene lost 1 base, with 17 bases spanning the gap. The CDR3 has 16 residues. Germline V gives CDR1 SNHLY, CDR2 FYNNEI. The CDR3: CASSLASGGTQETQYF. The CDR3 bases are TGTGCCAGCAGTCTCGCTTCTGGCGGAACCCAAGAGACCCAGTACTTC.

The genes are TRBV4-3 and TRBJ1-1; unclear D gene. With 1 base removed from V and 0 bases from J, the gap between germline ends came to 6 bases. The CDR3 extends over 14 amino acids. CDR1 is LGHNA, CDR2 YSLEER, per germline. CDR3 region: CASSQAEVNTEAFF. The DNA of the CDR3 is TGCGCCAGCAGCCAAGCCGAGGTGAACACTGAAGCTTTCTTT.

This clone was recorded a few times. V and J are TRBV27 and TRBJ2-7; TRBD1 matches at 9 bases. CDR1 and CDR2 (germline): MNHEY, SMNVEV (reference sequence). The CDR3 consists of 15 residues. Trimming took 5 bases from V and 1 from J; bases not matched to a gene: 6. The CDR3 coding sequence is TGTGCCAGCAGTCCCCGGGGGACAGGGTCCTACGAGCAGTACTTC. This translates into CASSPRGTGSYEQYF.

A single count supports this clone. The genes are TRBV15 and TRBJ1-2; 9 nucleotides match TRBD1. In germline, CDR1 is LNHNV, CDR2 YYDKDF (reference sequence). Losses at the gene ends were 3 bases for V and 7 bases for J; bases not matched to a gene: 12. CDR3 length equals 16 residues. CDR3: CATSRNRDRVFAGYTF. CDR3 DNA sequence: TGTGCCACCAGCAGGAACCGGGACAGGGTGTTTGCTGGCTACACCTTC. Looking up the rest from reference TRBV15 and TRBJ1-2 gives the full variable domain: DAMVIQNPRYQVTQFGKPVTLSCSQTLNHNVMYWYQQKSSQAPKLLFHYYDKDFNNEADTPDNFQSRRPNTSFCFLDIRSPGLGDTAMYLCATSRNRDRVFAGYTFGSGTRLTVV.

There are a few counts of this clone. The genes are TRBV4-2 and TRBJ1-2, with no clear D. In germline, CDR1 is LGHNA, CDR2 YNFKEQ. The V end lost 4 bases, the J end lost 2 bases, and 8 bases lay between the germline ends. The CDR3 has 13 amino acids. The CDR3, as DNA: TGTGCCAGCAGCCGAGCGGAGAACTATGGCTACACCTTC. Translated, it gives CASSRAENYGYTF.

This clone turned up a few times. V gene TRBV4-3 combines with J gene TRBJ2-1; no clear D gene. Trimming shortened V by 4 bases and J by 7 bases, and 5 bases separated the two germline ends. The CDR3 consists of 11 residues. Germline-derived CDR1 and CDR2 are LGHNA and YSLEER. The DNA of the CDR3 is TGCGCCAGCAGCCGGGAAAATGAGCAGTTCTTC. Its translation is CASSRENEQFF.

The genes are TRBV28 and TRBJ1-5; weak D call: TRBD1 (6 bases). This CDR3 has 15 amino acids. Trimming took off 7 bases at V and 7 bases at J, with 20 bases between the two ends. Germline CDR1 and CDR2: MDHEN and SYDVKM. The CDR3: CASIGGWDVGQPQHF. DNA of the CDR3: TGTGCCAGCATTGGGGGCTGGGACGTCGGGCAGCCCCAGCATTTT.

This clone has just a few counts. Germline and junction disagree at one end, which may indicate a read error. The gene calls are TRBV2 and TRBJ1-1; D is perhaps TRBD1 (5 bases). Looked up from germline, CDR1 is SNHLY and CDR2 is FYNNEI. CDR3 length equals 11 residues. The CDR3 DNA reads as TGTGCCAGCACCGCGGACACGGAAGCTTTCTTT. It codes for CASTADTEAFF.

This chain connects TRBV28 to TRBJ1-5; D not certain. CDR3 size: 14 residues. Germline CDR1 is MDHEN and CDR2 is SYDVKM. V gave up 6 bases and J gave up 0 bases, with 9 bases separating them. CDR3 residues: CASSRSYSNQPQHF. DNA of the CDR3: TGTGCCAGCAGCCGCAGTTATAGCAATCAGCCCCAGCATTTT. Using reference TRBV28 and TRBJ1-5 for the parts outside the CDR3, the full variable domain is DVKVTQSSRYLVKRTGEKVFLECVQDMDHENMFWYRQDPGLGLRLIYFSYDVKMKEKGDIPEGYSVSREKKERFSLILESASTNQTSMYLCASSRSYSNQPQHFGDGTRLSIL.

The CDR3 DNA is TGCGCCAGCAGCTTGGCCAGCCTAGCGGGGGGAGAGACCCAGTACTTC. It encodes CASSLASLAGGETQYF. The V gene is TRBV5-1, the J gene TRBJ2-5; TRBD2 matches 11 bases. This CDR3 contains 16 residues. CDR1 and CDR2 from the germline V gene are SGHRS and YFSETQ. V dropped 0 bases and J dropped 4; count of bases not matched to a gene: 5.

The V call is TRBV7-6, the J call TRBJ2-1; 12 nucleotides line up with TRBD2. CDR3 length equals 14 residues. J lost 9 bases, V lost 5 bases, and 5 bases had no gene match. Germline CDR1 reads SGHVS; CDR2 reads FNYEAQ. CDR3 loop: CASSRLAGASEQFF. CDR3 bases: TGTGCCAGCAGCCGACTAGCGGGAGCTTCTGAGCAGTTCTTC.

There are a few counts of this clone. The V gene is TRBV19, the J gene TRBJ2-6; a weak D match, TRBD1 (6 bases). CDR3 length: 15 residues. Germline values: CDR1 LNHDA, CDR2 SQIVND (reference sequence). Deletions cut 3 bases from V and 3 bases from J, with 9 bases between. CDR3 residues: CASSITGNGANVLTF. Here the CDR3 DNA reads TGTGCCAGTAGTATCACAGGGAATGGGGCCAACGTCCTGACTTTC.

The chain has TRBV14 and TRBJ2-3; 8 bases match TRBD2. CDR1 SGHDN and CDR2 FVKESK come from the germline V gene. Trimming cost V 0 bases and J 2 bases; bases outside gene matches: 13. The CDR3 length is 19 residues. The CDR3 nucleotides read TGTGCCAGCAGCCAAGATCTGGGTTACGGAGCGGGAGTCACAGATACGCAGTATTTT. Translated, it gives CASSQDLGYGAGVTDTQYF.

As to this clone: The same CDR3 also results from other DNA sequences found in this sample. The chain uses TRBV6-6 and TRBJ2-1, with 7 bases that match TRBD1. The length of the CDR3 is 13 residues. V lost 5 bases, J lost 3 bases, and 1 base stayed unmatched. Looked up from germline, CDR1 is MNHNY and CDR2 is SVGAGI (reference sequence). The CDR3 spells CASSRDSYNEQFF. The CDR3 coding sequence is TGTGCCAGCAGTCGGGACAGCTACAATGAGCAGTTCTTC.

The V and J genes are TRBV7-6 and TRBJ2-1; D not certain. V was shortened by 1 base and J by 8 bases, with 6 bases between the two germline ends. The CDR3 runs to 12 residues. Germline CDR1 and CDR2: SGHVS and FNYEAQ. The chain's CDR3 is CASSLGMDEQFF. The CDR3 nucleotides are TGTGCCAGCAGCTTAGGCATGGATGAGCAGTTCTTC.

In its sample, this clone was seen a few times. The V and J genes are TRBV19 and TRBJ1-3, with a weak D call TRBD1 (5 bases). The V and J ends lost 6 bases and 4 bases respectively, with 16 bases between them. Germline CDR1 LNHDA, CDR2 SQIVND (reference sequence). The CDR3 has 15 residues. The CDR3 region is CASSLPGGAGNTIYF. The CDR3 DNA sequence: TGTGCCAGTAGCCTCCCGGGGGGTGCCGGAAACACCATATATTTT.